The sequence of this T cell receptor beta chain was determined in a study of T cell repertoires in cytomegalovirus infection. Study information: HLA-B-restricted CMV epitopes that are well studied, plus recently identified HLA-C-restricted ones, were used by the study. Public TCR beta signatures marked donors with CMV infection and the matching HLA. Findings and limits, study-wide: CMV-specific TCR beta clonotypes restricted by HLA-C were the ones dominating the ex vivo response. Summed frequency of shared TCR beta families picked out CMV carriers who also had the relevant HLA.

TCRdb independently ran MiXCR on the reads; one entry per CDR3 protein. The data contain 750,000 to 950,000 distinct CDR3 sequences, 29% of them seen just once; the ten biggest clones take up approximately 14%. Turning to this clonotype: What it recognizes is unknown. Mismatch with germline at one junction end may stem from a read error.

The sample consisted of cultured CD8+ T cells from PBMCs, taken from culture after CMV antigen stimulation. This TCR was sampled from a human donor in good health (CMV status not recorded). Some clones in this sample may be carry-over from other donors' samples.

Here the CDR3 reads CASSSRVTGNSPLHF. CDR3 coding DNA: TGTGCCAGCAGCTCTCGGGTCACAGGGAATTCACCCCTTCACTTT. The V and J genes are TRBV9 and TRBJ1-6; D might be TRBD1 (6 bases). Germline CDR1 is SGDLS and CDR2 is YYNGEE. The CDR3 has 15 amino acids.